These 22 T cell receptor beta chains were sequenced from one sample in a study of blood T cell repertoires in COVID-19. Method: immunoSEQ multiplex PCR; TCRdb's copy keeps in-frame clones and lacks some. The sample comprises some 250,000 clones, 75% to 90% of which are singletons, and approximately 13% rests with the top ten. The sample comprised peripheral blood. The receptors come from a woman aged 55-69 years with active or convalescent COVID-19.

As DNA, the CDR3 is TGTGCCAGTAGTATTACAGGGGGCGCCAACAATGAGCAGTTCTTC. Translation gives CASSITGGANNEQFF. The rearrangement links TRBV19 to TRBJ2-1; 9 bases fit TRBD1. V trimming: 3 bases; J trimming: 5 bases; junction bases outside the gene matches: 5. Germline V gives CDR1 LNHDA, CDR2 SQIVND (reference sequence). CDR3 length: 15 residues.

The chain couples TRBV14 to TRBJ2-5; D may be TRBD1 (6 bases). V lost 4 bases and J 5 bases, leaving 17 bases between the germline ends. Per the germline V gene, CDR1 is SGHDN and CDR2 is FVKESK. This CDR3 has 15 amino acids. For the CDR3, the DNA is TGTGCCAGCAGCCGAAACAGGGCTACGGGGGAGACCCAGTACTTC. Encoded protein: CASSRNRATGETQYF.

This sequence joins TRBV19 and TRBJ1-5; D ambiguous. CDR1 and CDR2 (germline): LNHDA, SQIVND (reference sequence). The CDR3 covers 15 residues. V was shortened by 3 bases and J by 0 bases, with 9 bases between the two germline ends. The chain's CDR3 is CASSITVGSNQPQHF. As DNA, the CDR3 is TGTGCCAGTAGTATCACCGTCGGTAGCAATCAGCCCCAGCATTTT.

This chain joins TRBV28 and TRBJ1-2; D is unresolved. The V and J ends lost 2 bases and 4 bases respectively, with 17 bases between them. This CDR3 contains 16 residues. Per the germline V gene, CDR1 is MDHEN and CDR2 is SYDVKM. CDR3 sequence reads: CASSLGGRPPLYGYTF. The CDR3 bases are TGTGCCAGCAGTTTAGGAGGCCGTCCCCCCCTCTATGGCTACACCTTC.

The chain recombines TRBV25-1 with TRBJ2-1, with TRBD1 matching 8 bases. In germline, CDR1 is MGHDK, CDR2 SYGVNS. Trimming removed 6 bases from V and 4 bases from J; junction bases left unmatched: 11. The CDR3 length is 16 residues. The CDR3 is CASSNALGQDYNEQFF. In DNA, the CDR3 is TGTGCCAGCAGCAACGCATTGGGACAGGATTACAATGAGCAGTTCTTC.

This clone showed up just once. The CDR3 is CASSKGPPGSGNTIYF. In DNA form, the CDR3 reads TGTGCCAGCAGCAAAGGGCCCCCAGGCTCTGGAAACACCATATATTTT. The chain recombines TRBV21-1 with TRBJ1-3; the table's D gene call, TRBD1, was not cross checked with the DNA. TRBV21-1 is classified as a pseudogene. The CDR3 contains 16 residues.

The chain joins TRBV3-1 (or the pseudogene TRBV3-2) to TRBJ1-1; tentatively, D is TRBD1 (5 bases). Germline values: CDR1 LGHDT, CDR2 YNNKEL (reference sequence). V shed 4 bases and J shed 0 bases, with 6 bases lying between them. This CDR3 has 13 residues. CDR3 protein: CASSLQVNTEAFF. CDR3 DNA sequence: TGTGCCAGCAGCCTACAGGTGAACACTGAAGCTTTCTTT.

CDR3 amino acids: CASSPGTGANEKLFF. DNA of the CDR3: TGTGCCAGCAGCCCAGGGACAGGGGCCAATGAAAAACTGTTTTTT. This chain connects TRBV6-4 to TRBJ1-4; 10 bases are shared with TRBD1. The CDR3 runs to 15 residues. Germline assignment: CDR1 MRHNA and CDR2 SNTAGT. V lost 6 bases to trimming and J lost 5 bases; unmatched junction nucleotides: 6.

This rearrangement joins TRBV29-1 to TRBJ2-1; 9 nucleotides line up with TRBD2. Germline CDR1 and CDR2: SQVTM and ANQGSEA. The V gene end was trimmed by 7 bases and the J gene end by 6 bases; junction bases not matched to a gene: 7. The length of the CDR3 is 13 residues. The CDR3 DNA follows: TGCAGCGCGCGGGGGGGAGGCCTCAATGAGCAGTTCTTC. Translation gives CSARGGGLNEQFF.

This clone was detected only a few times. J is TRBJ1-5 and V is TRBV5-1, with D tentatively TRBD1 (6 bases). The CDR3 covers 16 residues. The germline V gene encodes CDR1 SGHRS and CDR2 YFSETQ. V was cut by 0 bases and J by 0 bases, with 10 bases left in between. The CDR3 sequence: CASSLGRGASNQPQHF. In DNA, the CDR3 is TGCGCCAGCAGCTTGGGGCGGGGGGCTAGCAATCAGCCCCAGCATTTT.

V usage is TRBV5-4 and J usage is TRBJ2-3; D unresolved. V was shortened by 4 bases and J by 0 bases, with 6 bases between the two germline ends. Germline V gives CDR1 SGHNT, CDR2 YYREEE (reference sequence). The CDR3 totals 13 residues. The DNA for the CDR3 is TGTGCCAGCAGCGTCCTGAGCACAGATACGCAGTATTTT. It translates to CASSVLSTDTQYF.

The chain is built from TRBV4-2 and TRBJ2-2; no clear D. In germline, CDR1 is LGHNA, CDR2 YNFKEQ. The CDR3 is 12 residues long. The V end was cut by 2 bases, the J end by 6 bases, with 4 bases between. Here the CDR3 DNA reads TGTGCCAGCAGCCAAACTGCCGGGGAGCTGTTTTTT. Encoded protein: CASSQTAGELFF.

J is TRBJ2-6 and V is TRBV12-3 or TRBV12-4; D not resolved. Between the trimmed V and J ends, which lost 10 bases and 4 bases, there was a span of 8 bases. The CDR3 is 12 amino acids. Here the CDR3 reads CATQRGANVLTF. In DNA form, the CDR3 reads TGTGCCACTCAACGGGGGGCCAACGTCCTGACTTTC.

This chain's CDR3 is CASGQRSSGNTIYF. CDR3 coding DNA: TGTGCCAGCGGACAGCGGAGCTCTGGAAACACCATATATTTT. This chain links TRBV19 with TRBJ1-3, with D perhaps matching TRBD1 (6 bases). This CDR3 is 14 amino acids long. Trimming pared 9 bases from V and 0 bases from J, leaving 12 bases between. Germline loops: CDR1 LNHDA, CDR2 SQIVND (reference sequence).

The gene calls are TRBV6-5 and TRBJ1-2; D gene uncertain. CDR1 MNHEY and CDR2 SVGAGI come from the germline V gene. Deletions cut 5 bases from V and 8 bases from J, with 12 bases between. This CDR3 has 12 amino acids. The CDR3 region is CASSPRGSGYTF. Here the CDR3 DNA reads TGTGCCAGCAGTCCCCGAGGGAGCGGCTACACCTTC.

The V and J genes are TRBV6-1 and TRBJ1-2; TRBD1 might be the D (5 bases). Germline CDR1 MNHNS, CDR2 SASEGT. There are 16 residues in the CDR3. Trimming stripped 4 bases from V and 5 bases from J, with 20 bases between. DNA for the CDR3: TGTGCCAGCAGTGGATATTTGGGGCGGCTGACTTATGGCTACACCTTC. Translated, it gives CASSGYLGRLTYGYTF.

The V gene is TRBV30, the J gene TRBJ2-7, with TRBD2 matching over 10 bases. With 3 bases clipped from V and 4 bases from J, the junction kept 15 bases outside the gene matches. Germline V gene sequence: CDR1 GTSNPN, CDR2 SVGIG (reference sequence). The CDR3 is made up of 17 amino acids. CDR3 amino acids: CAWRAPVRAGGSYEQYF. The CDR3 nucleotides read TGTGCCTGGAGGGCCCCCGTACGAGCGGGGGGGTCGTACGAGCAGTACTTC.

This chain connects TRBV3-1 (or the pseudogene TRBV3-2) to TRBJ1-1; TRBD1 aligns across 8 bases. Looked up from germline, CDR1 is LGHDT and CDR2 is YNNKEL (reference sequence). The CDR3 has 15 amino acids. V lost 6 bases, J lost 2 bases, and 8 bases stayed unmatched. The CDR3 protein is CASSDNGQGNTEAFF. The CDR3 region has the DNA TGTGCCAGCAGTGATAACGGACAGGGAAACACTGAAGCTTTCTTT.

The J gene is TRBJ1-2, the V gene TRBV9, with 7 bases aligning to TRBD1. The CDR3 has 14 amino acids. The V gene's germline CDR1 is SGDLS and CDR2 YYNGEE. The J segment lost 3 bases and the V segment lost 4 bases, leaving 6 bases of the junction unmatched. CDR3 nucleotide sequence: TGTGCCAGCAGCACCTCGACAGGGTACTATGGCTACACCTTC. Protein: CASSTSTGYYGYTF.

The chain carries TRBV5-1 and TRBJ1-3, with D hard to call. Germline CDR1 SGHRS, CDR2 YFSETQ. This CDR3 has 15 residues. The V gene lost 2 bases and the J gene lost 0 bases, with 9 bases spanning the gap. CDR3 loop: CASSFEAHSGNTIYF. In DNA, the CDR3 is TGCGCCAGCAGCTTCGAGGCACACTCTGGAAACACCATATATTTT.

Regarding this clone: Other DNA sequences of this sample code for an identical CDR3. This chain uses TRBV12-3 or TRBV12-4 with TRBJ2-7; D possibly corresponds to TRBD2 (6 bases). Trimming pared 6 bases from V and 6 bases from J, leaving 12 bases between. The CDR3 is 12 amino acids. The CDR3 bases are TGTGCCAGCAGCCTAGAGCGGGCCGAGCAGTACTTC. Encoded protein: CASSLERAEQYF.

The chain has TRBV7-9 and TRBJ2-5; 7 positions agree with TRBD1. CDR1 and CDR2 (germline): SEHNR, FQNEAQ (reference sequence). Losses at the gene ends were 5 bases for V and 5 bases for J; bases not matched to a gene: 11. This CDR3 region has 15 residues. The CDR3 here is CASSASTGVGETQYF. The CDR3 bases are TGTGCCAGCAGCGCCTCAACAGGGGTCGGGGAGACCCAGTACTTC. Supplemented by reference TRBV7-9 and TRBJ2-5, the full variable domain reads DTGVSQNPRHKITKRGQNVTFRCDPISEHNRLYWYRQTLGQGPEFLTYFQNEAQLEKSRLLSDRFSAERPKGSFSTLEIQRTEQGDSAMYLCASSASTGVGETQYFGPGTRLLVL.